The rows below give T cell receptor beta chains drawn from one sample of a study of T-cell memory formation after mild COVID-19. In TCRdb, the 5' RACE reads were re-called with MiXCR into one record per CDR3 protein. The table includes a few hundred thousand distinct CDR3 sequences, about a fifth detected once. Sequencing was carried out using PBMCs or a T cell subset sorted from them (not recorded which). All receptors come from an adult woman who had mild COVID-19 (a few samples of this study predate the infection). Cell type and time point are not known. The CDR3 runs from the conserved cysteine through the conserved F or W. The D gene is left open where the match is weak. Rows may omit the clone size; those that give it use once, few, many or a size class.

TGTGCCACCTTCGGCCTTGACGCAGCCTATGGCTACACCTTC CATFGLDAAYGYTF TRBV6-1 NA NA TRBJ1-2
TGTGCCACCAGTGATTTTCAGGTTGGGTATGGCTACACCTTC CATSDFQVGYGYTF TRBV24-1 few NA TRBJ1-2
TGTGCCAGCAGTTTTGGGGTTATGGAGACCCAGTACTTC CASSFGVMETQYF TRBV12-3/TRBV12-4 few NA TRBJ2-5
TGTGCCAGCAGCTTAGCGGTCAGGGGCTATGGCTACACCTTC CASSLAVRGYGYTF TRBV7-2 few NA TRBJ1-2
TGTGCCAGCAGAAGAGGCGACAAAGGAAACACCATATATTTT CASRRGDKGNTIYF TRBV6-6 NA NA TRBJ1-3
TGTGCCAGCTCACCAGTAGAACAGAAGAACACTGAAGCTTTCTTT CASSPVEQKNTEAFF TRBV18 few NA TRBJ1-1
TGTGCCAGCAGGTCTAGCGGTAACAGCAACGAGCAGTACTTC CASRSSGNSNEQYF TRBV27 few TRBD2 TRBJ2-7
TGTGCCAGCTCACCAGACCAGCTCCAAGAGACCCAGTACTTC CASSPDQLQETQYF TRBV18 NA NA TRBJ2-5
TGTGCCAGCAGCTTAGAGGGGACGGGAAGCCTCTATGTACTCCAAGAGACCCAGTACTTC CASSLEGTGSLYVLQETQYF TRBV7-8 NA NA TRBJ2-5
TGTGCCAGCAGCTTTCCGCAGGGGGGAAAATACACTGAAGCTTTCTTT CASSFPQGGKYTEAFF TRBV11-2 few TRBD1 TRBJ1-1
TGTGCCAGCAACGAAGTTAGGACGAACACTGAAGCTTTCTTT CASNEVRTNTEAFF TRBV6-5 many NA TRBJ1-1
TGTGCCACCAGTGACCCCGGGAGGGCCGAAGAGACCCAGTACTTC CATSDPGRAEETQYF TRBV24-1 NA TRBD2 TRBJ2-5
TGTGCCAGCAGCTCGGGGGAGACGTCCTACGAGCAGTACTTC CASSSGETSYEQYF TRBV11-3 few NA TRBJ2-7
TGTGCCAGCAGTTTAGGGGCGGGATCGACTAGCACAGATACGCAGTATTTT CASSLGAGSTSTDTQYF TRBV12-3/TRBV12-4 NA NA TRBJ2-3
TGTGCCAGCAGCTCGACAGATTTATATAGCAATCAGCCCCAGCATTTT CASSSTDLYSNQPQHF TRBV7-9 few NA TRBJ1-5
TGTGCCAGCAGCGTAGATAGCGGGCACTACAATGAGCAGTTCTTC CASSVDSGHYNEQFF TRBV9 few TRBD2 TRBJ2-1
TGCGCCAGTAAGGGACAGGGGGACAATTCACCCCTCCACTTT CASKGQGDNSPLHF TRBV10-2 NA TRBD1 TRBJ1-6